Presented here are 27 T cell receptor beta chains from one specimen sequenced in a study of cytomegalovirus exposure and HLA in healthy donors. PCR primers comprised 60 Vbeta and 13 Jbeta primers. This table comes from immunoSEQ multiplex PCR, and its TCRdb copy is limited to in-frame clones, with some not included. Of 100,000 or so clones in the sample, roughly 80% were seen once. The sequencing sample was made of PBMCs. These receptors all come from a woman in her thirties or forties in good health and CMV-seropositive.

This CDR3 reads CASSFAGTLETQYF. The CDR3 DNA reads TGCGCCAGCAGCTTTGCCGGGACTTTGGAGACCCAGTACTTC. The chain combines TRBV5-1 with TRBJ2-5; D possibly corresponds to TRBD2 (6 bases). The CDR3 is 14 amino acids. Looked up from germline, CDR1 is SGHRS and CDR2 is YFSETQ. The V gene lost 2 bases and the J gene lost 5 bases, with 13 bases spanning the gap.

The gene calls are TRBV11-2 and TRBJ2-1; D might be TRBD1 (5 bases). Germline V gene sequence: CDR1 SGHAT, CDR2 FQNNGV. V lost 2 bases and J 9 bases, leaving 8 bases between the germline ends. The CDR3 has 12 residues. The CDR3 reads CASSLRGGEQFF. The CDR3 DNA reads as TGTGCCAGCAGCTTAAGGGGTGGTGAGCAGTTCTTC.

This chain joins TRBV4-2 and TRBJ1-2; 7 bases align to TRBD1. Germline lookup yields CDR1 LGHNA and CDR2 YNFKEQ. The CDR3 is 14 residues long. J gave up 6 bases and V 3 bases, and 7 bases lay outside the gene matches. CDR3 sequence: CASSHRTGTNGYTF. For the CDR3, the DNA is TGTGCCAGCAGCCACCGGACAGGTACCAATGGCTACACCTTC.

J is TRBJ1-6 and V is TRBV11-3; D ambiguous. V gave up 5 bases and J gave up 8 bases, with 10 bases separating them. This CDR3 has 13 amino acids. Germline values: CDR1 SGHNT, CDR2 YENEEA. This CDR3 reads CASSPRHDSPLHF. CDR3 bases: TGTGCCAGCAGCCCTCGACACGATTCACCCCTCCACTTT.

This chain links TRBV27 with TRBJ1-6; perhaps TRBD1 as D (6 bases). V was clipped by 6 bases and J by 5 bases, with 11 bases between them. The CDR3 loop spans 14 amino acids. The germline V gene encodes CDR1 MNHEY and CDR2 SMNVEV (reference sequence). The CDR3, as DNA: TGTGCCAGCAGCGGGAACAGGGATAATTCACCCCTCCACTTT. Amino acid sequence: CASSGNRDNSPLHF.

The rearrangement links TRBV7-3 to TRBJ1-3; D not certain. The CDR3 covers 13 residues. The V and J ends lost 5 bases and 7 bases respectively, with 12 bases between them. Germline V gene sequence: CDR1 SGHTA, CDR2 FQGTGA. In DNA form, the CDR3 reads TGTGCCAGCAGCCCCGGGTTTGGGAACACCATATATTTT. Protein product: CASSPGFGNTIYF.

This clone was seen more than once but under ten times. The chain has TRBV6-6 and TRBJ2-5; possible D gene TRBD2, 6 bases. V gave up 0 bases and J gave up 5 bases, with 16 bases separating them. The CDR3 sequence is 16 residues long. Germline loops: CDR1 MNHNY, CDR2 SVGAGI (reference sequence). CDR3 amino acids: CASSYSPPGAGETQYF. As DNA, the CDR3 is TGTGCCAGCAGTTACTCCCCACCTGGGGCGGGGGAGACCCAGTACTTC.

V and J are TRBV11-3 and TRBJ2-3; 10 bases fit TRBD2. V lost 5 bases to trimming and J lost 2 bases; unmatched junction nucleotides: 7. Germline CDR1 is SGHNT and CDR2 is YENEEA. The CDR3 loop spans 16 amino acids. DNA of the CDR3: TGTGCCAGCAGCACCCGGGGGACTAGCGTCACAGATACGCAGTATTTT. It is translated as CASSTRGTSVTDTQYF.

On this clone: Distinct nucleotide sequences in the sample also encode this CDR3. The J gene is TRBJ2-1, the V gene TRBV5-1, with TRBD2 identical over 13 bases. The germline V gene encodes CDR1 SGHRS and CDR2 YFSETQ. V was clipped by 4 bases and J by 4 bases; unmatched bases: 2. The CDR3 has 15 residues. The CDR3 bases are TGCGCCAGCAGCCCGGGACTAGCGGGATACAATGAGCAGTTCTTC. It yields the protein CASSPGLAGYNEQFF.

The J gene is TRBJ1-5, the V gene TRBV2; tentative D call: TRBD1 (5 bases). CDR1 and CDR2 from the germline V gene are SNHLY and FYNNEI. V shed 4 bases and J shed 7 bases, with 11 bases lying between them. The CDR3 has 13 residues. The chain's CDR3 is CASSGPGRQPQHF. The CDR3 bases are TGTGCCAGCAGTGGGCCAGGGCGACAGCCCCAGCATTTT.

This clone was counted between two and nine times. The V and J genes are TRBV4-1 and TRBJ1-3, with TRBD1 identical over 7 bases. The germline V gene encodes CDR1 MGHRA and CDR2 YSYEKL. This CDR3 comprises 17 residues. Trimming took 1 base from V and 3 from J; bases not matched to a gene: 9. In DNA form, the CDR3 reads TGCGCCAGCAGCCAAGGGGACCGGGGACAGCTTGGAAACACCATATATTTT. It codes for CASSQGDRGQLGNTIYF.

This chain connects TRBV18 to TRBJ1-5; 10 nucleotides align to TRBD1. The CDR3 totals 18 residues. Germline loops: CDR1 KGHSH, CDR2 LQKENI. Unmatched junction bases numbered 11, after V lost 4 bases and J lost 2 bases. CDR3 sequence: CASSLTGDRGPGNQPQHF. DNA of the CDR3: TGTGCCAGCTCACTAACAGGCGACAGGGGGCCTGGCAATCAGCCCCAGCATTTT.

The chain uses TRBV20-1 and TRBJ2-7, with a weak D call TRBD1 (5 bases). The ends were cut back, 3 bases at V and 3 bases at J, with 6 bases in the middle. Germline CDR1 DFQATT, CDR2 SNEGSKA (reference sequence). The CDR3 has 11 amino acids. In nucleotides, the CDR3 is TGCAGTGCTAGCCAGGGCTACGAGCAGTACTTC. The encoded protein is CSASQGYEQYF.

V gene TRBV27 combines with J gene TRBJ1-2; tentatively, D is TRBD1 (6 bases). The V end was cut by 5 bases, the J end by 8 bases, with 24 bases between. The germline V gene has CDR1 MNHEY and CDR2 SMNVEV (reference sequence). The length of the CDR3 is 16 residues. CDR3 coding DNA: TGTGCCAGCAGTCCAATACGGACAGTAAGAGAGGGAGGCTACACCTTC. Translating gives CASSPIRTVREGGYTF.

This clone was detected only a few times. The chain couples TRBV9 to TRBJ1-1; no firm D call. V shed 6 bases and J shed 0 bases, with 9 bases lying between them. The CDR3 runs 13 residues. Germline CDR1 is SGDLS and CDR2 is YYNGEE. The CDR3 DNA reads as TGTGCCAGCACCCGGAGGTTGAACACTGAAGCTTTCTTT. Translating gives CASTRRLNTEAFF.

The chain recombines TRBV7-2 with TRBJ1-2, with D possibly matching TRBD1 (6 bases). The V gene lost 0 bases and the J gene lost 3 bases, with 17 bases spanning the gap. Germline CDR1 is SGHTA and CDR2 is FQGNSA. The CDR3 totals 17 residues. The CDR3 loop reads CASSLALGQAAYYGYTF. The CDR3, as DNA: TGTGCCAGCAGCTTAGCCCTGGGACAAGCAGCGTACTATGGCTACACCTTC.

The V call is TRBV12-5, the J call TRBJ1-3; D possibly corresponds to TRBD1 (5 bases). This CDR3 is 15 amino acids long. V dropped 8 bases and J dropped 4 bases, with 18 bases sitting between them. From germline, CDR1 is LGHNT and CDR2 FRNRAP. In DNA form, the CDR3 reads TGTGCTAGTTATAGGGGCTATCAGGTGGGAAACACCATATATTTT. It encodes CASYRGYQVGNTIYF.

This clone showed up just a few times. CDR3 sequence (DNA): TGTGCCACCAGCAGAGTAGGCGCAGGGCTGAACCAAGAGACCCAGTACTTC. Encoded protein: CATSRVGAGLNQETQYF. This rearrangement joins TRBV15 to TRBJ2-5; possibly TRBD1 for D (5 bases). With 1 base removed from V and 0 bases from J, the gap between germline ends came to 15 bases. CDR1 is LNHNV, CDR2 YYDKDF, per germline (reference sequence). The CDR3 has 17 residues.

The rearrangement links TRBV18 to TRBJ2-5; D perhaps matches TRBD1 (5 bases). Germline V gene sequence: CDR1 KGHSH, CDR2 LQKENI. Trimming left V 3 bases short and J 3 bases short, with 8 bases between. The CDR3 totals 13 residues. The CDR3 nucleotides are TGTGCCAGCTCACCGCTAGGGGAAGAGACCCAGTACTTC. Encoded protein: CASSPLGEETQYF.

The chain employs TRBV10-3 and TRBJ2-5, with 7 bases that match TRBD2. The V segment lost 2 bases and the J segment 3 bases; nucleotides outside the gene matches: 9. This CDR3 is 16 amino acids long. In germline, CDR1 is ENHRY, CDR2 SYGVKD. The DNA for the CDR3 is TGTGCCATCAGTGAGCCAGGTCTGGCGGGAGAAGAGACCCAGTACTTC. This sequence encodes CAISEPGLAGEETQYF.

The rearrangement joins TRBV18 to TRBJ1-3; D call uncertain. In germline, CDR1 is KGHSH, CDR2 LQKENI. V gave up 6 bases and J gave up 0 bases, with 12 bases separating them. The CDR3 is made up of 15 amino acids. CDR3 DNA: TGTGCCAGCTCGCAGGACTGCAGCTCTGGAAACACCATATATTTT. Protein sequence: CASSQDCSSGNTIYF.

This sequence joins TRBV5-1 and TRBJ2-1; 12 bases are shared with TRBD2. The J segment lost 9 bases and the V segment lost 0 bases, leaving 10 bases of the junction unmatched. CDR1 is SGHRS, CDR2 YFSETQ, per germline. CDR3 size: 17 residues. For the CDR3, the DNA is TGCGCCAGCAGCTTGGATCTAGCGGGAGGGGGATACTTTGAGCAGTTCTTC. It specifies CASSLDLAGGGYFEQFF.

V and J are TRBV7-7 and TRBJ2-1; 9 nucleotides agree with TRBD1. The CDR3 totals 16 residues. The germline gives CDR1 SSHAT, CDR2 FNYEAQ (reference sequence). V lost 0 bases to trimming and J lost 5 bases; unmatched junction nucleotides: 5. CDR3 sequence (DNA): TGTGCCAGCAGCTTAGCAGGGACAGGGCAGGACAATGAGCAGTTCTTC. This sequence encodes CASSLAGTGQDNEQFF.

The table lists this clone with a few counts. DNA of the CDR3: TGTGCCAGCAGCTTTAATCGCTACGAGCAGTACTTC. Protein product: CASSFNRYEQYF. This chain uses TRBV5-5 with TRBJ2-7; D is unclear. The germline V gene encodes CDR1 SGHKS and CDR2 YYEKEE (reference sequence). The V gene lost 2 bases and the J gene lost 3 bases, with 6 bases spanning the gap. The CDR3 has 12 amino acids. The whole variable domain, remainder taken from reference TRBV5-5 and TRBJ2-7, is DAGVTQSPTHLIKTRGQQVTLRCSPISGHKSVSWYQQVLGQGPQFIFQYYEKEERGRGNFPDRFSARQFPNYSSELNVNALLLGDSALYLCASSFNRYEQYFGPGTRLTVT.

CDR3 region: CASSWDILNTEAFF. The CDR3 DNA follows: TGTGCCAGCAGTTGGGACATATTGAACACTGAAGCTTTCTTT. The chain employs TRBV6-5 and TRBJ1-1; a weak D match, TRBD1 (6 bases). In germline, CDR1 is MNHEY, CDR2 SVGAGI. This CDR3 has 14 residues. With 4 bases removed from V and 0 bases from J, the gap between germline ends came to 9 bases.

V usage is TRBV5-3 and J usage is TRBJ2-5; maybe TRBD1 (6 bases). TRBV5-3 is given ORF status, its function remaining uncertain. Trimming took 0 bases from V and 6 from J, leaving 12 bases between them. The CDR3 spans 14 residues. The CDR3 protein is CARSLEQGLKTQYF. CDR3 in DNA: TGTGCCAGAAGCTTGGAACAGGGTCTAAAGACCCAGTACTTC.

The chain carries TRBV5-8 and TRBJ2-3; 9 bases map to TRBD1. The germline gives CDR1 SGHTS, CDR2 YDEGEE. The CDR3 length is 15 residues. Losses at the gene ends were 0 bases for V and 13 bases for J; bases not matched to a gene: 12. This CDR3 reads CASSLGRDRAWKEYF. The CDR3 nucleotides read TGTGCCAGCAGCTTGGGGCGGGACAGGGCCTGGAAGGAGTATTTT. Filled out from reference TRBV5-8 and TRBJ2-3, the complete variable domain reads EAGVTQSPTHLIKTRGQQATLRCSPISGHTSVYWYQQALGLGLQFLLWYDEGEERNRGNFPPRFSGRQFPNYSSELNVNALELEDSALYLCASSLGRDRAWKEYFGPGTRLTVL.